Presented here are 8 T cell receptor beta chains from one specimen sequenced in a study of blood T cells in healthy people across ages. Primed by a sample-barcoded 5' primer and a J-beta primer mix, a second PCR proceeded for 7 to 11 cycles. TCRdb called the 5' RACE reads again in MiXCR, with one record for every CDR3 protein. The data contain about 680,000 distinct CDR3 sequences, 45% to 50% of them seen just once; the ten biggest clones take up roughly 30%. The material sequenced was blood. The receptor source for this set is a woman aged 60-75 years in good health.

This clonotype was seen only once. The rearrangement joins TRBV6-2 or TRBV6-3 to TRBJ2-1, with D possibly TRBD1 on 5 matching bases. V was shortened by 5 bases and J by 6 bases, with 11 bases between the two germline ends. This CDR3 has 13 amino acids. Germline lookup yields CDR1 MNHEY and CDR2 SVGEGT. The CDR3 sequence is CASSDSRFNEQFF. The CDR3 bases are TGTGCCAGCAGTGACAGCCGGTTCAATGAGCAGTTCTTC.

This clonotype appeared many times. The chain links TRBV29-1 to TRBJ2-1; 9 nucleotides match TRBD2. Per the germline V gene, CDR1 is SQVTM and CDR2 is ANQGSEA. This CDR3 comprises 13 residues. J lost 4 bases, V lost 7 bases, and 5 bases had no gene match. CDR3 in DNA: TGCAGCGCCCCGGGACTAGCATACAATGAGCAGTTCTTC. As protein: CSAPGLAYNEQFF.

A few counts support this clonotype. At one end the junction does not follow the germline gene, possibly because of a read error. This chain links TRBV6-2 or TRBV6-3 with TRBJ2-1; D gene ambiguous. The CDR3 consists of 15 residues. Germline assignment: CDR1 MNHEY and CDR2 SVGEGT. The CDR3 loop is CASSYLNSPYNEQCF. CDR3 in DNA: TGTGCCAGCAGTTACCTTAACAGCCCCTACAATGAGCAGTGCTTC.

This clonotype was counted a single time. V and J are TRBV3-1 and TRBJ2-2; D is unclear. The CDR3 is 16 residues long. The germline gives CDR1 LGHDT, CDR2 YNNKEL (reference sequence). V lost 1 base and J lost 0, with 9 bases in between. The CDR3 DNA reads as TGTGCCAGCAGCCAAGCGAGAACATCGAACACCGGGGAGCTGTTTTTT. Translating it yields CASSQARTSNTGELFF.

This clonotype was detected once. The chain links TRBV30 to TRBJ2-5; a weak D match, TRBD2 (5 bases). Trimming cost V 0 bases and J 5 bases, with 7 bases left between them. Looked up from germline, CDR1 is GTSNPN and CDR2 is SVGIG (reference sequence). The CDR3 sequence is 12 residues long. The DNA of the CDR3 is TGTGCCTGGAGTGTCGGGGATGAGACCCAGTACTTC. Residues: CAWSVGDETQYF. The full variable domain, completed using reference TRBV30 and TRBJ2-5, is SQTIHQWPATLVQPVGSPLSLECTVEGTSNPNLYWYRQAAGRGLQLLFYSVGIGQISSEVPQNLSASRPQDRQFILSSKKLLLSDSGFYLCAWSVGDETQYFGPGTRLLVL.

This clonotype occurred a few times. The genes are TRBV27 and TRBJ1-4, with D maybe TRBD1 (5 bases). Trimming removed 4 bases at V and 3 bases at J, with 9 bases between. This CDR3 region has 14 residues. Germline CDR1 MNHEY, CDR2 SMNVEV (reference sequence). CDR3 DNA sequence: TGTGCCAGCAGTTCCAGGGTTTCTAATGAAAAACTGTTTTTT. Protein product: CASSSRVSNEKLFF.

Note on this clonotype: Compared with germline, one end of the junction differs, possibly owing to a read error. The rearrangement joins TRBV28 to TRBJ1-5; a weak D match, TRBD1 (5 bases). From germline, CDR1 is MDHEN and CDR2 SYDVKM. This CDR3 is 14 amino acids long. This CDR3 is CTSSAPGRSQPQHF. Here the CDR3 DNA reads TGTACCAGCAGTGCCCCGGGACGCAGTCAGCCCCAGCATTTT.

The chain joins TRBV7-2 to TRBJ2-5; D uncertain. The better agreement between TRBJ2-7 and the DNA end casts doubt on the J call. The CDR3 has 11 residues. Germline values: CDR1 SGHTA, CDR2 FQGNSA. CDR3 residues: CASSRLSEQYF. The CDR3 nucleotides are TGTGCCAGCAGCCGACTTTCCGAGCAGTACTTC.